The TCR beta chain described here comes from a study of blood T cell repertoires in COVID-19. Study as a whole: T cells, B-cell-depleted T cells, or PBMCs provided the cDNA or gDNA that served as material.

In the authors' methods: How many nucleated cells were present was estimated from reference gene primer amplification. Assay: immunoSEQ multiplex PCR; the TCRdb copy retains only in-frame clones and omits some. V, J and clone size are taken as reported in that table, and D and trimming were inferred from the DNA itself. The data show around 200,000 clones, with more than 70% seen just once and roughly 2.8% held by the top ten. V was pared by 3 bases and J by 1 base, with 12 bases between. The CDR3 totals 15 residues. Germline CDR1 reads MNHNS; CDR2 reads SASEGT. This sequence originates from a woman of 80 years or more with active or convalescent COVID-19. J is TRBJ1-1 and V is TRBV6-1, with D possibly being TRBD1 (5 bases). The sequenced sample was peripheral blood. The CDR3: CASSDGAGPNTEAFF. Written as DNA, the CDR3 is TGTGCCAGCAGTGACGGAGCGGGACCGAACACTGAAGCTTTCTTT.